The 8 T cell receptor beta chains in this list originate from one sample, sequenced in a study of blood T cell repertoires in COVID-19. Clones were sequenced by immunoSEQ multiplex PCR, and TCRdb holds only the in-frame ones, with some missing. The sample has about 41,000 clones, approximately 83% seen once. Sequencing was performed on peripheral blood. The receptors here all came from a woman aged 80 or older with acute or convalescent COVID-19.

As for this clone: An end of the junction differs from the germline gene, which may be a read error. This chain connects TRBV6-2 or TRBV6-3 to TRBJ2-7; unclear D gene. From germline, CDR1 is MNHEY and CDR2 SVGEGT. This CDR3 is 12 amino acids long. In nucleotides, the CDR3 is TGTGCCAGCAGTCCCCTAGGCACCCTTAAGCTCTTC. Amino acid sequence: CASSPLGTLKLF.

This clone was seen a single time. V and J are TRBV28 and TRBJ1-4; D is perhaps TRBD1 (5 bases). There are 15 residues in the CDR3. Germline V gene sequence: CDR1 MDHEN, CDR2 SYDVKM. V lost 1 base and J lost 4, with 10 bases in between. CDR3 coding DNA: TGTGCCAGCAGTTTATCCGACAGCTTTAATGAAAAACTGTTTTTT. Translating it yields CASSLSDSFNEKLFF. Together with reference TRBV28 and TRBJ1-4, the CDR3 gives the full variable domain: DVKVTQSSRYLVKRTGEKVFLECVQDMDHENMFWYRQDPGLGLRLIYFSYDVKMKEKGDIPEGYSVSREKKERFSLILESASTNQTSMYLCASSLSDSFNEKLFFGSGTQLSVL.

V and J are TRBV9 and TRBJ2-3; D ambiguous. Looked up from germline, CDR1 is SGDLS and CDR2 is YYNGEE. V lost 0 bases, J lost 8 bases, and 13 bases lay in between. The CDR3 has 14 amino acids. The CDR3 loop is CASSVAVSFPTQYF. The CDR3 DNA sequence: TGTGCCAGCAGCGTAGCCGTCTCCTTCCCTACGCAGTATTTT.

The CDR3 nucleotides read TGTGCCAGTAGTATACTCACAGGTCCTAATGAAAAACTGTTTTTT. The encoded protein is CASSILTGPNEKLFF. The chain uses TRBV19 and TRBJ1-4, with D possibly matching TRBD1 (5 bases). Germline V gives CDR1 LNHDA, CDR2 SQIVND (reference sequence). Trimming shortened V by 2 bases and J by 3 bases, and 10 bases separated the two germline ends. CDR3 length: 15 amino acids.

The V and J genes are TRBV10-2 and TRBJ2-1, with TRBD2 identical over 10 bases. V lost 6 bases, J lost 4 bases, and 3 bases stayed unmatched. CDR1 is WSHSY and CDR2 is SAAADI in the germline V gene. The CDR3 is 14 residues long. In DNA form, the CDR3 reads TGCGCCAGCAGGTTAGCGGGGGGATACAATGAGCAGTTCTTC. This encodes CASRLAGGYNEQFF.

This clone was seen only a few times. The chain has TRBV18 and TRBJ1-4, with unresolved D. The germline CDR1 and CDR2 sequences are KGHSH and LQKENI. V lost 2 bases and J 5 bases, leaving 9 bases between the germline ends. The CDR3 spans 14 residues. Written as DNA, the CDR3 is TGTGCCAGCTCACCAGGTTTCGGGAATGAAAAACTGTTTTTT. It translates to CASSPGFGNEKLFF.

The rearrangement links TRBV6-1 to TRBJ1-2, with D possibly TRBD1 on 6 matching bases. The CDR3 loop spans 14 amino acids. Trimming removed 2 bases from V and 5 bases from J, with 12 bases in between. In germline, CDR1 is MNHNS, CDR2 SASEGT. The CDR3 region is CASSEQGNAYGYTF. In DNA form, the CDR3 reads TGTGCCAGCAGTGAACAGGGGAATGCGTATGGCTACACCTTC.

Only one count was recorded for this clone. The chain is built from TRBV9 and TRBJ1-1; D unresolved. Trimming removed 4 bases from V and 5 bases from J, with 12 bases in between. The CDR3 loop spans 13 amino acids. Germline CDR1 SGDLS, CDR2 YYNGEE. The CDR3 loop is CASSQLPGTEAFF. The DNA for the CDR3 is TGTGCCAGCAGCCAACTTCCGGGAACTGAAGCTTTCTTT.